The 4 T cell receptor beta chains listed next were all sequenced from one sample in a study of blood T cell repertoires in COVID-19. Clones were read by immunoSEQ multiplex PCR, and TCRdb kept only the in-frame ones, dropping some. The data contain around 400,000 clones, about 90% of them singletons. The sequenced sample consisted of peripheral blood. These receptors originate from a woman aged 55-70 years with COVID-19, enrolled during active disease.

In its sample, this clone was seen once. The CDR3 reads CASSLVRGPTEAFF. The CDR3 DNA follows: TGCGCCAGCAGCTTGGTAAGGGGGCCCACTGAAGCTTTCTTT. The V and J genes are TRBV5-1 and TRBJ1-1, with 7 positions matching TRBD1. The germline V gene has CDR1 SGHRS and CDR2 YFSETQ. The CDR3 is 14 amino acids. The trim removed 0 bases at V and 4 bases at J, leaving 3 bases unmatched. The whole variable domain, remainder taken from reference TRBV5-1 and TRBJ1-1, is KAGVTQTPRYLIKTRGQQVTLSCSPISGHRSVSWYQQTPGQGLQFLFEYFSETQRNKGNFPGRFSGRQFSNSRSEMNVSTLELGDSALYLCASSLVRGPTEAFFGQGTRLTVV.

This chain uses TRBV6-1 with TRBJ2-5; D unclear. Germline V gene data show CDR1 as MNHNS and CDR2 as SASEGT. This CDR3 comprises 11 residues. V lost 3 bases to trimming and J lost 9 bases, with 8 bases between them. The CDR3 protein is CASSEVGPQYF. CDR3 in DNA: TGTGCCAGCAGTGAGGTTGGGCCCCAGTACTTC.

J is TRBJ1-1 and V is TRBV12-3 or TRBV12-4, with a tentative D call TRBD1 (6 bases). Trimming took off 6 bases at V and 4 bases at J, with 12 bases between the two ends. The CDR3 has 13 amino acids. The CDR3 bases are TGTGCCAGCAGGAGCCAAGGGGGCACTGAAGCTTTCTTT. It encodes CASRSQGGTEAFF.

The rearrangement uses TRBV19 and TRBJ1-2, with 7 bases that match TRBD1. Trimming at V came to 1 base and at J to 6 bases, leaving 11 bases not matched to a gene. The CDR3 spans 16 residues. CDR1 LNHDA and CDR2 SQIVND come from the germline V gene (reference sequence). In DNA, the CDR3 is TGTGCCAGTAGTATAGTCCTCGGCAGGGGGGTGCATGGCTACACCTTC. Protein sequence: CASSIVLGRGVHGYTF.